This is a list of T cell receptor beta chains from one sample in a study of blood T cell repertoires in COVID-19. Produced via immunoSEQ multiplex PCR; TCRdb's table is partial and in-frame only. The table includes about 180,000 clones, approximately 85% detected once. The sequenced material came from peripheral blood. These receptors all come from an elderly woman with acute or convalescent COVID-19. Both conserved end residues are part of each CDR3. A D gene is named only where the DNA matches it firmly. Only part of the rows carry a size: once, few, many, or a class if the clone is expanded.

d_gene	abundance	j_gene	v_gene	CDR3aa	CDR3nt
TRBD1	few	TRBJ1-5	TRBV5-4	CASSWAGGDQPQHF	TGTGCCAGCAGCTGGGCAGGGGGCGATCAGCCCCAGCATTTT
TRBD2	.	TRBJ2-3	TRBV6-2/TRBV6-3	CASSYSRDPGGPRRTDTQYF	TGTGCCAGCAGTTACTCACGGGATCCGGGAGGACCTCGACGCACAGATACGCAGTATTTT
.	.	TRBJ1-1	TRBV27	CASRLIPGWTEAFF	TGTGCCAGCAGACTTATACCAGGGTGGACTGAAGCTTTCTTT
.	.	TRBJ2-2	TRBV5-1	CASSLSPPGELFF	TGCGCCAGCAGCTTAAGCCCCCCCGGGGAGCTGTTTTTT
.	.	TRBJ2-3	TRBV5-1	CASSLVGGKEDTQYF	TGCGCCAGCAGCTTGGTTGGCGGGAAGGAAGATACGCAGTATTTT
TRBD1	.	TRBJ1-2	TRBV6-6	CASSYRNRDSTNTF	TGTGCCAGCAGTTACCGGAACCGGGACAGCACTAACACCTTC
TRBD1	.	TRBJ1-1	TRBV18	CASSQGAQNTEAFF	TGTGCCAGCTCACAGGGGGCCCAGAACACTGAAGCTTTCTTT
.	few	TRBJ2-2	TRBV11-2	CASSLVGGGRAGELFF	TGTGCCAGCAGCTTAGTTGGGGGAGGAAGAGCCGGGGAGCTGTTTTTT
TRBD1	.	TRBJ2-2	TRBV7-9	CASPGQGTTGELFF	TGTGCCAGCCCGGGACAGGGAACCACCGGGGAGCTGTTTTTT
.	.	TRBJ1-1	TRBV12-3/TRBV12-4	CASSFGGNTEAFF	TGTGCCAGCAGTTTCGGGGGGAACACTGAAGCTTTCTTT
TRBD1	.	TRBJ1-3	TRBV7-9	CASSRDRVGNTIYF	TGTGCCAGCAGCCGGGACAGGGTGGGAAACACCATATATTTT
.	.	TRBJ2-3	TRBV29-1	CSVPVADTQYF	TGCAGCGTACCGGTGGCAGATACGCAGTATTTT
TRBD1	.	TRBJ2-7	TRBV7-9	CASSFWDRRSYEQYF	TGTGCCAGCAGCTTTTGGGACAGGAGATCCTACGAGCAGTACTTC
.	once	TRBJ2-3	TRBV2	CASSEALRQRSTDTQYF	TGTGCCAGCAGTGAAGCGCTTCGGCAGCGTAGCACAGATACGCAGTATTTT